This T cell receptor (beta chain) was captured by sequencing in a study of T cell repertoires in ileal Crohn's disease. Study as a whole: Median disease duration was nearly eight years; about 37% smoked at surgery.

V shed 6 bases and J 3 bases; nucleotides not matched to a gene: 7. The CDR3 totals 15 residues. From germline, CDR1 is MNHEY and CDR2 SVGAGI. Adults with ileal or ileocolonic Crohn's disease and an indication for resection were eligible. Sequenced by immunoSEQ multiplex PCR; TCRdb stores in-frame clones only, minus some. The sample holds 8,000 or so clones, roughly 80% seen once. The chain couples TRBV6-5 to TRBJ2-3, with 9 bases identical to TRBD2. This sequence originates from an adult with Crohn's disease. The sequenced sample was ileal tissue. The CDR3 loop reads CASRPPGLATDTQYF. The CDR3 nucleotides are TGTGCCAGCAGACCTCCGGGACTAGCAACAGATACGCAGTATTTT.